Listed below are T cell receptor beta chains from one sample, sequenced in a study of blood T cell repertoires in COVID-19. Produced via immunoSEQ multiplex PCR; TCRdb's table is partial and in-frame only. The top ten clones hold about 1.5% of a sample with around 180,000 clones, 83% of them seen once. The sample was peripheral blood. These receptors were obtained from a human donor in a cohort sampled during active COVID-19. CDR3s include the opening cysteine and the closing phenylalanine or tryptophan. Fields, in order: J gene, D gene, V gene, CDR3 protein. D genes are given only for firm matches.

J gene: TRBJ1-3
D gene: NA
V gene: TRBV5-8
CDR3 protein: CASSLGQVSGNTIYF

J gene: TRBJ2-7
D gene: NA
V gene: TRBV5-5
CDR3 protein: CASTPSGASSYEQYF

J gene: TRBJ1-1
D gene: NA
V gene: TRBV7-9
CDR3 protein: CASSPRGYNTEAFF

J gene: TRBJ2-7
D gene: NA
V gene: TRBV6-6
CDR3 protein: CASSYSMGAVYEQYF

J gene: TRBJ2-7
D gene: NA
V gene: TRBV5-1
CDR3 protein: CASSLEGGTYEQYF

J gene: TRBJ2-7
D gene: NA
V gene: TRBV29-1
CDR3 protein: CSVCPGAGYEQYF

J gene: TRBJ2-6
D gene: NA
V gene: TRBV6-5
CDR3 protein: CATRAGANVLTF

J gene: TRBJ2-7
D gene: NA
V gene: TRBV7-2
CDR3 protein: CASSLGVTAGSEQYF

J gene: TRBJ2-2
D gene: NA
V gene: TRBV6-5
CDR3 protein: CASSYPGLAGELFF

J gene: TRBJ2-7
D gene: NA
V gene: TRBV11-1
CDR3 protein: CASSPRAYEQYF

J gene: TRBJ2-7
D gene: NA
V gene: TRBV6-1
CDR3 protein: CASSEGPGYPYEQYF

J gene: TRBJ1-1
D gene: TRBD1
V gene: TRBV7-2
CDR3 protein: CASSLGGQLTEAFF

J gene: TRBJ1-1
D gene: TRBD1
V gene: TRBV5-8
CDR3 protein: CASSRPGQANTEAFF

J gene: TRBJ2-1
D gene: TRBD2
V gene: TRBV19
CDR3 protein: CASSTRGAGVGNEQFF

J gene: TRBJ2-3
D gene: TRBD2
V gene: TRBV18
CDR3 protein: CASSPRTSGGRHTDTQYF

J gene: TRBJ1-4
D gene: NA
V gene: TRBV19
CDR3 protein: CASSIQSRPRGEKLFF

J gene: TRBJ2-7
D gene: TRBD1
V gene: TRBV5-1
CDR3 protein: CASSSGTGSYEQYF

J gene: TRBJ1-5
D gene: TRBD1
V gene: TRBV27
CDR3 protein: CASSHVTGVSNQPQHF

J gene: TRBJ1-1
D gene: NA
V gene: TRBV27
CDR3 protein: CASSLYTTMMNTEAFF

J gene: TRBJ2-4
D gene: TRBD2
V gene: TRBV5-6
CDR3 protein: CASSPWGTSGGAQYF

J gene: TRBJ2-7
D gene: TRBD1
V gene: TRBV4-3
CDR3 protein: CASSPATGTGGIEQYF

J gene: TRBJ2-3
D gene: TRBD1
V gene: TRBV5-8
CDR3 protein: CASSYDRGADTQYF

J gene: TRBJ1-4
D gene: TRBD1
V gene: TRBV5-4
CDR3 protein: CATGQGREKLFF

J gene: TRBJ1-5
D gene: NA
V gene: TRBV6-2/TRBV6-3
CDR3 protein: CASSDRNNQPQHF